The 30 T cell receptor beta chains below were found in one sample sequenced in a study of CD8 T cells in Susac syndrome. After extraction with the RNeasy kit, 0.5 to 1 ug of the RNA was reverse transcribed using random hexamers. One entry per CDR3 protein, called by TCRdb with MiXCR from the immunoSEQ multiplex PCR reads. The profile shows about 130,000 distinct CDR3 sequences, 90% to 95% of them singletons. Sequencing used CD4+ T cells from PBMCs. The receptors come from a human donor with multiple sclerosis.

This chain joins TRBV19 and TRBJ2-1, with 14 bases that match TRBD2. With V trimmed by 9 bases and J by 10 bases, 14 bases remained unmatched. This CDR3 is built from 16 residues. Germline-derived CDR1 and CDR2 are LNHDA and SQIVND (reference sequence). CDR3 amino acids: CASLSPRLAGGVEQFF. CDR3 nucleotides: TGTGCCAGCCTCTCCCCTCGACTAGCGGGAGGGGTGGAGCAGTTCTTC.

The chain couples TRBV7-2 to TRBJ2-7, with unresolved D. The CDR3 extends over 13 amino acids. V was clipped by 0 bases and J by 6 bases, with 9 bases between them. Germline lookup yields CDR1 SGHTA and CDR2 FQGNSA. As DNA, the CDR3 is TGTGCCAGCAGCTTAGCGATGAGGAGCGAGCAGTACTTC. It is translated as CASSLAMRSEQYF.

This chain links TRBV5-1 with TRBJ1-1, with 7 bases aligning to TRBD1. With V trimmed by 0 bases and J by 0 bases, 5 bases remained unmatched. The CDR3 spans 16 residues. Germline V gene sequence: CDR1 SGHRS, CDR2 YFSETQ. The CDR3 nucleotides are TGCGCCAGCAGCTTGGTGGAGGGGGCGCTGAACACTGAAGCTTTCTTT. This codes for CASSLVEGALNTEAFF.

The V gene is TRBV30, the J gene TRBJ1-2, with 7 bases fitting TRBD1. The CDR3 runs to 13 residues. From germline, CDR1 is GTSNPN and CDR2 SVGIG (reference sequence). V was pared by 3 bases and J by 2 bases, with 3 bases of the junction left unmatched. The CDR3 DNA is TGTGCCTGGAGCCGGGACAGCAACTATGGCTACACCTTC. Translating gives CAWSRDSNYGYTF.

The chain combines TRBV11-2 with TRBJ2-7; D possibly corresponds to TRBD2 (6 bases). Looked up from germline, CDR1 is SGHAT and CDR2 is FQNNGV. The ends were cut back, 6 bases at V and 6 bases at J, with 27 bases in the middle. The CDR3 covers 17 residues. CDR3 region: CASSPTKGRTPFREQYF. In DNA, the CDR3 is TGTGCCAGCAGTCCTACAAAGGGGAGGACCCCGTTCCGCGAGCAGTACTTC.

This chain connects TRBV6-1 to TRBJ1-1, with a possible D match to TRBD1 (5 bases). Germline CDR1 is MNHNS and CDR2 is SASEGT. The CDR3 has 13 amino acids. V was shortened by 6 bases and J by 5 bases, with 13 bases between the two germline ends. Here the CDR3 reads CASRDGAGTEAFF. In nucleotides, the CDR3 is TGTGCCAGCAGGGATGGGGCCGGAACTGAAGCTTTCTTT.

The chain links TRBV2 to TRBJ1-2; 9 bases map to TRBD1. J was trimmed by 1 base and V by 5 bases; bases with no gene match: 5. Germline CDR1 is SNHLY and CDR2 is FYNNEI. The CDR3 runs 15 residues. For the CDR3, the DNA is TGTGCCAGCAGTTCTACAGGGGGCCGTAACTATGGCTACACCTTC. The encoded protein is CASSSTGGRNYGYTF.

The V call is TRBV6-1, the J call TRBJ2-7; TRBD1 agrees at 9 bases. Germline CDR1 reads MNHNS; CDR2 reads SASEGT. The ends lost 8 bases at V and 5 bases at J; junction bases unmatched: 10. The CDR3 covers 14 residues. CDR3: CASVPGTGTHEQYF. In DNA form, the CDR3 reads TGTGCCAGCGTACCCGGGACAGGGACCCACGAGCAGTACTTC.

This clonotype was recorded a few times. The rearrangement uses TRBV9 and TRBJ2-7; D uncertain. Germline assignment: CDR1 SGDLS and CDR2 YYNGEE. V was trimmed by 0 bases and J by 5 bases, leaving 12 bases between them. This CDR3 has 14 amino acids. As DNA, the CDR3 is TGTGCCAGCAGCGTAGGCCCTACAGCAAACGAGCAGTACTTC. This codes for CASSVGPTANEQYF.

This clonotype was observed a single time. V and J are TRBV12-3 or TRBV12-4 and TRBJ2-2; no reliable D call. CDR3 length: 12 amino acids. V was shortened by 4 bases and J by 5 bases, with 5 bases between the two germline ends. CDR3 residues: CASSSSTGELFF. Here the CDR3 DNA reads TGTGCCAGCAGTTCCTCGACCGGGGAGCTGTTTTTT.

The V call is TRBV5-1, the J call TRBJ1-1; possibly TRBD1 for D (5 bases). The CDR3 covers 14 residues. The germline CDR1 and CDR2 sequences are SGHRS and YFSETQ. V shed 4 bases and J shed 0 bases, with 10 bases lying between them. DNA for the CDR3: TGCGCCAGCAGCGCGGGACTGATGAACACTGAAGCTTTCTTT. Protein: CASSAGLMNTEAFF.

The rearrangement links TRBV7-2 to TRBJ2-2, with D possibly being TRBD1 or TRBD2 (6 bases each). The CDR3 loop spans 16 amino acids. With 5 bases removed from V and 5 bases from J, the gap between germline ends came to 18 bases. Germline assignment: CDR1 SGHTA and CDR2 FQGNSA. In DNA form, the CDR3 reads TGTGCCAGCAGCCAGATGGGGGGCCTGGCGACCGGGGAGCTGTTTTTT. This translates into CASSQMGGLATGELFF.

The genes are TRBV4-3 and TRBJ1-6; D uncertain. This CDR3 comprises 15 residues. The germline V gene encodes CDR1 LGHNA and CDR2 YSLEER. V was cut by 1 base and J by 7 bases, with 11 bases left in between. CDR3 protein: CASSQAPLSNSPLHF. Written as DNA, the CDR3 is TGCGCCAGCAGCCAAGCCCCCCTCTCCAATTCACCCCTCCACTTT.

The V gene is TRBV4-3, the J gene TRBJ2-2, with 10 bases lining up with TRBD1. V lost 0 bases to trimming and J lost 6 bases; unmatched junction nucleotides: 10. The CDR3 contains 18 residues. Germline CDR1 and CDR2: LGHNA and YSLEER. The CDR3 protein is CASSQERAGQGFPGELFF. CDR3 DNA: TGCGCCAGCAGCCAAGAAAGGGCGGGACAGGGGTTCCCCGGGGAGCTGTTTTTT.

The DNA of the CDR3 is TGCAGTGCTCTAACATATACAGGGGGCTCGCGGGAGACCCAGTACTTC. Residues: CSALTYTGGSRETQYF. The rearrangement uses TRBV20-1 and TRBJ2-5, with 9 bases identical to TRBD1. The V segment lost 5 bases and the J segment 5 bases; nucleotides outside the gene matches: 15. CDR1 is DFQATT and CDR2 is SNEGSKA in the germline V gene (reference sequence). This CDR3 is 16 amino acids long.

CDR3 in DNA: TGTGCCAGTAGCCTCGAGGGACTAGCGACCGTCGGGGAGACCCAGTACTTC. Translation gives CASSLEGLATVGETQYF. This rearrangement joins TRBV19 to TRBJ2-5, with 10 bases fitting TRBD2. The CDR3 runs 17 residues. V lost 6 bases and J lost 5; bases outside the gene matches: 15. Germline V gene data show CDR1 as LNHDA and CDR2 as SQIVND (reference sequence). Full variable domain (outside the CDR3, taken from reference TRBV19 and TRBJ2-5): DGGITQSPKYLFRKEGQNVTLSCEQNLNHDAMYWYRQDPGQGLRLIYYSQIVNDFQKGDIAEGYSVSREKKESFPLTVTSAQKNPTAFYLCASSLEGLATVGETQYFGPGTRLLVL.

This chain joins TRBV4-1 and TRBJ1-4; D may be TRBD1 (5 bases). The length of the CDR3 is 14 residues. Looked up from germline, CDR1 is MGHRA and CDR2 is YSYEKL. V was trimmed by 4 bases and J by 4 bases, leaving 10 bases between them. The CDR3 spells CASSPGASNEKLFF. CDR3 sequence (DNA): TGCGCCAGCAGCCCCGGGGCAAGTAATGAAAAACTGTTTTTT.

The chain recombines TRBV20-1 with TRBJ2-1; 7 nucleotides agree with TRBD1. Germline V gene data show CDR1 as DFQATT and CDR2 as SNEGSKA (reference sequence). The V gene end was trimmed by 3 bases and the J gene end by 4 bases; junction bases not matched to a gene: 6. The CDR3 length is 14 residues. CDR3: CSAREQGRYNEQFF. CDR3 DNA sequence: TGCAGTGCTAGGGAACAGGGGCGGTACAATGAGCAGTTCTTC.

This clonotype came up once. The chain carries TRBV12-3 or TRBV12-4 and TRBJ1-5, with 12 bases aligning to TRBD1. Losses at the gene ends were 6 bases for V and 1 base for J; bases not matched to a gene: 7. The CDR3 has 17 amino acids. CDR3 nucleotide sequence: TGTGCCAGCAGCCCGGGACAGGGGGCTCAAAGCAATCAGCCCCAGCATTTT. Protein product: CASSPGQGAQSNQPQHF.

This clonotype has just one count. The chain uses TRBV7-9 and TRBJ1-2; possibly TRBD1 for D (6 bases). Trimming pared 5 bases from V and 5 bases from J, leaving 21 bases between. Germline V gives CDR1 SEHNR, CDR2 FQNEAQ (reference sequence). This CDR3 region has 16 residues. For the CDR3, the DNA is TGTGCCAGCAGCGCGACCCCACAGGGTCCTGGGTATGGCTACACCTTC. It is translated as CASSATPQGPGYGYTF.

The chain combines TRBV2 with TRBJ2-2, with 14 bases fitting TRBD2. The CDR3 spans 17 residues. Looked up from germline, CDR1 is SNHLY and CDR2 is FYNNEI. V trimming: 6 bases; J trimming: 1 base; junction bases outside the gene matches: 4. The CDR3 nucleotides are TGTGCCAGCAGGACCGGACTAGCGGGAGGGAACACCGGGGAGCTGTTTTTT. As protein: CASRTGLAGGNTGELFF.

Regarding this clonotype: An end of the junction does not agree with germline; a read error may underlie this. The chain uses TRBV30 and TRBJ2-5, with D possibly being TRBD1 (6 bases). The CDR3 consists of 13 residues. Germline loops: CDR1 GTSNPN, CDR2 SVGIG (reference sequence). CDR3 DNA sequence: TGTGCCTGGAGTTCGATGGGGGCCCTGGCCCTTGACTTC. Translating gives CAWSSMGALALDF.

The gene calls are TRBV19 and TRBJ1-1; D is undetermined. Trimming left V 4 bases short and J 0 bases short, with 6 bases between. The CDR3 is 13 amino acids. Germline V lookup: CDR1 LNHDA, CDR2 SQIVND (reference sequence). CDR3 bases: TGTGCCAGTAGTAAGAAGATGAACACTGAAGCTTTCTTT. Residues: CASSKKMNTEAFF.

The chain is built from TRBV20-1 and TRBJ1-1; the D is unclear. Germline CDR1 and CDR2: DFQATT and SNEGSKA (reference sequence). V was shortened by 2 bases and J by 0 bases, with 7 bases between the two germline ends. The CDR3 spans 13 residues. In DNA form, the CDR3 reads TGCAGTGCTAGAAAAGAGATGAACACTGAAGCTTTCTTT. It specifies CSARKEMNTEAFF.

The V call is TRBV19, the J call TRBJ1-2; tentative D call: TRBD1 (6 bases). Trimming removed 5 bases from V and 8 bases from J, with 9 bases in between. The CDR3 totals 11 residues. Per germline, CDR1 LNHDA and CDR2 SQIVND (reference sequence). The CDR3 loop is CASSAGAGYTF. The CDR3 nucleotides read TGTGCCAGTAGTGCAGGGGCCGGCTACACCTTC.

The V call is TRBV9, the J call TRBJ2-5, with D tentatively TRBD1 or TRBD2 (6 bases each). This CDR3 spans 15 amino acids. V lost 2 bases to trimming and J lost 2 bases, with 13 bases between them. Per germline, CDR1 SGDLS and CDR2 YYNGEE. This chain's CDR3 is CASSVGGLGQETQYF. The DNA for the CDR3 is TGTGCCAGCAGCGTGGGGGGCCTGGGGCAAGAGACCCAGTACTTC.

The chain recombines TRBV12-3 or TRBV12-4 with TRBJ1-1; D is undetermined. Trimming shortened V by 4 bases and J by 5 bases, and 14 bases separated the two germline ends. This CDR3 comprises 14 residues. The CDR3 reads CASSSGSLRTEAFF. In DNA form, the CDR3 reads TGTGCCAGCAGTTCGGGCAGCCTTCGAACTGAAGCTTTCTTT.

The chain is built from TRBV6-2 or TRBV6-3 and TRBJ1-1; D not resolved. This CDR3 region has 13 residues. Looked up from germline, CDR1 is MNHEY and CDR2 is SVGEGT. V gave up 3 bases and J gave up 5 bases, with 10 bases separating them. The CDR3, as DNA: TGTGCCAGCAGTTATCTGGGGAAAACTGAAGCTTTCTTT. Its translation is CASSYLGKTEAFF.

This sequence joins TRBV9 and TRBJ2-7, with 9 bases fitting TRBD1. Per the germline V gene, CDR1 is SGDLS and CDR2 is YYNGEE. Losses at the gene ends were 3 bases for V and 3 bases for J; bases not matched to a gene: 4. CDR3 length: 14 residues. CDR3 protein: CASSGRTGDYEQYF. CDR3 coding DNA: TGTGCCAGCAGCGGAAGGACAGGGGACTACGAGCAGTACTTC.

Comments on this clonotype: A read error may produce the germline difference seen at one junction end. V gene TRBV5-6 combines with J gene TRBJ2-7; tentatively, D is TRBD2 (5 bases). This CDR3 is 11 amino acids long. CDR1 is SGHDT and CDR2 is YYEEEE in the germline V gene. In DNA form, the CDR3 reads TGTGCCAGCAGCTTAACCGGACTCTCTGACTTC. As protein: CASSLTGLSDF.